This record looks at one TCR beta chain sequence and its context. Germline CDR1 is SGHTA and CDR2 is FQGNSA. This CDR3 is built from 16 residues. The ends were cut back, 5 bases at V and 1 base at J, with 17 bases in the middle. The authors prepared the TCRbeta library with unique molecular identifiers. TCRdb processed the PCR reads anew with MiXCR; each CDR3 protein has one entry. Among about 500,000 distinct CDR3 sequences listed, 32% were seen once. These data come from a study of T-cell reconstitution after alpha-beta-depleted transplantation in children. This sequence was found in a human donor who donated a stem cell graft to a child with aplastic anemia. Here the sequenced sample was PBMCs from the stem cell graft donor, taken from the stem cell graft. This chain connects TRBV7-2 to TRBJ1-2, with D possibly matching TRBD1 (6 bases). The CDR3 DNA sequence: TGTGCCAGCAGCCTCCGTGGGGGCCATTATAACTATGGCTACACCTTC. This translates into CASSLRGGHYNYGYTF.